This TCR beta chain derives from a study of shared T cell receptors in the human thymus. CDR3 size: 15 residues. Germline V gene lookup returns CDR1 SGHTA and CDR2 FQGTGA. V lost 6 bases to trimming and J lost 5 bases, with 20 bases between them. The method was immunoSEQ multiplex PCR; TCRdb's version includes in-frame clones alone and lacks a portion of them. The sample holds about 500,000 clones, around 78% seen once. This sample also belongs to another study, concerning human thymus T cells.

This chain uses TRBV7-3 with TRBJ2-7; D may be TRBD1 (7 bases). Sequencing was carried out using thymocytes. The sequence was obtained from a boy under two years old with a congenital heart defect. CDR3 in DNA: TGTGCCAGCAGTCAGGGGGGCAGGGCTGCCCACGAGCAGTACTTC. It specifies CASSQGGRAAHEQYF.